These 26 T cell receptor beta chains originate from one sample sequenced in a study of T cells in localized non-small cell lung cancer. The assay was immunoSEQ multiplex PCR, and TCRdb's table has in-frame clones only and misses some. The table includes 75,000 to 95,000 clones, about 91% detected once. Here the sequenced sample was peripheral blood, taken before any cancer treatment. The source of these receptors is a man aged 35-75 years with stage I squamous cell lung carcinoma.

The J gene is TRBJ1-6, the V gene TRBV6-1; a possible D gene is TRBD1 (6 bases). In germline, CDR1 is MNHNS, CDR2 SASEGT. The CDR3 totals 15 residues. The V and J ends lost 3 bases and 4 bases respectively, with 10 bases between them. CDR3 DNA sequence: TGTGCCAGCAGTGACTGGACAGCTTATAATTCACCCCTCCACTTT. It encodes CASSDWTAYNSPLHF.

This clone was detected only once. The J gene is TRBJ1-2, the V gene TRBV6-1, with 7 bases fitting TRBD1. J lost 4 bases, V lost 7 bases, and 6 bases had no gene match. Germline V gene data show CDR1 as MNHNS and CDR2 as SASEGT. This CDR3 region has 13 residues. The CDR3 DNA reads as TGTGCCAGCACCCCCGGACAGGTCTATGGCTACACCTTC. It codes for CASTPGQVYGYTF.

The rearrangement links TRBV27 to TRBJ2-1, with D tentatively TRBD2 (5 bases). Germline assignment: CDR1 MNHEY and CDR2 SMNVEV (reference sequence). This CDR3 region has 15 residues. V was shortened by 2 bases and J by 2 bases, with 10 bases between the two germline ends. The CDR3 sequence is CASSLLGSPYNEQFF. CDR3 nucleotide sequence: TGTGCCAGCAGTTTACTGGGGAGCCCCTACAATGAGCAGTTCTTC.

The rearrangement joins TRBV19 to TRBJ1-4, with D maybe TRBD1 (5 bases). The CDR3 contains 15 residues. CDR1 is LNHDA, CDR2 SQIVND, per germline (reference sequence). The germline V and J ends were trimmed by 3 bases and 4 bases, with 12 bases remaining between them. The CDR3 here is CASSMMGGINEKLFF. Here the CDR3 DNA reads TGTGCCAGTAGTATGATGGGGGGAATTAATGAAAAACTGTTTTTT.

The rearrangement links TRBV15 to TRBJ1-4, with D hard to call. This CDR3 is 15 amino acids long. Germline V gene data show CDR1 as LNHNV and CDR2 as YYDKDF (reference sequence). The germline V and J ends were trimmed by 0 bases and 5 bases, with 10 bases remaining between them. The CDR3 is CATSRDRGTNEKLFF. In DNA form, the CDR3 reads TGTGCCACCAGCAGAGATCGAGGAACGAATGAAAAACTGTTTTTT.

The chain recombines TRBV27 with TRBJ2-7; TRBD2 matches at 11 bases. The CDR3 extends over 15 amino acids. J gave up 4 bases and V 4 bases, and 6 bases lay outside the gene matches. Germline values: CDR1 MNHEY, CDR2 SMNVEV (reference sequence). The CDR3 loop reads CASSSHSSGGYEQYF. CDR3 sequence (DNA): TGTGCCAGCAGTTCCCACTCTAGCGGGGGGTACGAGCAGTACTTC.

The chain uses TRBV7-8 and TRBJ2-5, with 10 bases fitting TRBD2. The length of the CDR3 is 17 residues. Trimming at V came to 5 bases and at J to 3 bases, leaving 12 bases not matched to a gene. Germline V CDR1 and CDR2: SGHVS, FQNEAQ. DNA of the CDR3: TGTGCCAGCAGCACCCAGCGGGGGGGCCGTATAAAAGAGACCCAGTACTTC. Residues: CASSTQRGGRIKETQYF.

The chain links TRBV11-2 to TRBJ2-7; the D gene is possibly TRBD1 (5 bases). V was trimmed by 5 bases and J by 2 bases, leaving 16 bases between them. This CDR3 has 15 amino acids. CDR1 is SGHAT and CDR2 is FQNNGV in the germline V gene. In DNA form, the CDR3 reads TGTGCCAGCAGCCTTGTAAGGGGATGGCCCTACGAGCAGTACTTC. Protein: CASSLVRGWPYEQYF.

The rearrangement joins TRBV19 to TRBJ2-2, with D possibly being TRBD1 (5 bases). The CDR3 runs to 13 residues. Between the trimmed V and J ends, which lost 8 bases and 9 bases, there was a span of 16 bases. The germline gives CDR1 LNHDA, CDR2 SQIVND (reference sequence). CDR3: CASSLLGVRELFF. The CDR3 DNA reads TGTGCCAGTTCTCTATTAGGGGTTCGGGAGCTGTTTTTT.

V and J are TRBV7-9 and TRBJ1-4, with a weak D call TRBD1 (5 bases). Trimming took off 1 base at V and 10 bases at J, with 13 bases between the two ends. From germline, CDR1 is SEHNR and CDR2 FQNEAQ (reference sequence). The CDR3 length is 14 residues. CDR3 in DNA: TGTGCCAGCAGCTTAGGAAGGCAGGGAGGAAAACTGTTTTTT. As protein: CASSLGRQGGKLFF. Looking up the rest from reference TRBV7-9 and TRBJ1-4 gives the full variable domain: DTGVSQNPRHKITKRGQNVTFRCDPISEHNRLYWYRQTLGQGPEFLTYFQNEAQLEKSRLLSDRFSAERPKGSFSTLEIQRTEQGDSAMYLCASSLGRQGGKLFFGSGTQLSVL.

The J gene is TRBJ2-5, the V gene TRBV9, with TRBD1 matching 10 bases. The V gene's germline CDR1 is SGDLS and CDR2 YYNGEE. Trimming removed 2 bases from V and 4 bases from J; junction bases left unmatched: 5. The CDR3 totals 15 residues. The CDR3: CASSVGTGVGETQYF. The CDR3 DNA is TGTGCCAGCAGCGTCGGGACAGGGGTAGGAGAGACCCAGTACTTC.

This rearrangement joins TRBV30 to TRBJ1-2, with D perhaps matching TRBD1 (6 bases). The CDR3 runs to 12 residues. Trimming stripped 3 bases from V and 7 bases from J, with 12 bases between. Germline assignment: CDR1 GTSNPN and CDR2 SVGIG (reference sequence). The CDR3 loop is CAWRKTGRGYTF. In nucleotides, the CDR3 is TGTGCCTGGAGGAAGACAGGACGTGGCTACACCTTC.

In its sample, this clone was seen a few times. The chain employs TRBV10-1 and TRBJ1-1, with D possibly being TRBD1 (5 bases). Trimming took 3 bases from V and 4 from J, leaving 12 bases between them. This CDR3 has 14 residues. CDR1 WNHNN and CDR2 SYGVQD come from the germline V gene (reference sequence). In DNA form, the CDR3 reads TGCGCCAGCAGTGAAACGGGGCAGAGCACTGAAGCTTTCTTT. Its protein is CASSETGQSTEAFF.

The rearrangement joins TRBV10-1 to TRBJ2-3, with unresolved D. CDR3 length: 15 residues. Germline CDR1 reads WNHNN; CDR2 reads SYGVQD (reference sequence). Between the trimmed V and J ends, which lost 0 bases and 3 bases, there was a span of 10 bases. The CDR3 nucleotides read TGCGCCAGCAGTGAGTCGAGTTTAGGAACAGATACGCAGTATTTT. Translated: CASSESSLGTDTQYF.

The gene calls are TRBV5-1 and TRBJ2-1, with unresolved D. Trimming left V 0 bases short and J 3 bases short, with 10 bases between. The CDR3 is 15 amino acids. Germline CDR1 reads SGHRS; CDR2 reads YFSETQ. The CDR3: CASSLGAGDYNEQFF. In DNA, the CDR3 is TGCGCCAGCAGCTTGGGGGCTGGGGACTACAATGAGCAGTTCTTC.

The chain joins TRBV6-5 to TRBJ2-2; D is undetermined. Trimming took off 4 bases at V and 3 bases at J, with 6 bases between the two ends. Germline CDR1 is MNHEY and CDR2 is SVGAGI. The CDR3 covers 13 residues. CDR3 sequence reads: CASSFSDTGELFF. The CDR3 coding sequence is TGTGCCAGCAGTTTCTCCGACACCGGGGAGCTGTTTTTT.

The rearrangement links TRBV5-1 to TRBJ1-5; TRBD1 matches at 10 bases. CDR1 is SGHRS and CDR2 is YFSETQ in the germline V gene. The CDR3 sequence is 15 residues long. The ends lost 4 bases at V and 7 bases at J; junction bases unmatched: 8. CDR3: CASSPGDRGGQPQHF. The CDR3 DNA follows: TGCGCCAGCAGCCCCGGGGACAGGGGTGGACAGCCCCAGCATTTT. Full variable domain (missing parts from reference TRBV5-1 and TRBJ1-5): KAGVTQTPRYLIKTRGQQVTLSCSPISGHRSVSWYQQTPGQGLQFLFEYFSETQRNKGNFPGRFSGRQFSNSRSEMNVSTLELGDSALYLCASSPGDRGGQPQHFGDGTRLSIL.

This chain links TRBV15 with TRBJ2-3; D might be TRBD1 (7 bases). Trimming took 3 bases from V and 13 from J, leaving 14 bases between them. Germline V CDR1 and CDR2: LNHNV, YYDKDF (reference sequence). CDR3 size: 12 residues. CDR3 protein: CATSREGRGEYF. CDR3 bases: TGTGCCACCAGCAGGGAGGGCAGGGGGGAGTATTTT.

The chain links TRBV7-2 to TRBJ2-3; D is uncertain. The CDR3 spans 14 residues. The ends were cut back, 4 bases at V and 6 bases at J, with 14 bases in the middle. The germline gives CDR1 SGHTA, CDR2 FQGNSA. DNA for the CDR3: TGTGCCAGCAGCTCCCTCCGTAGGGCCGATACGCAGTATTTT. It encodes CASSSLRRADTQYF.

This clone was detected a few times. The chain employs TRBV11-2 and TRBJ2-7, with D possibly being TRBD1 (5 bases). V was cut by 1 base and J by 0 bases, with 10 bases left in between. Germline V lookup: CDR1 SGHAT, CDR2 FQNNGV. This CDR3 region has 15 residues. Here the CDR3 reads CASSLVLDNSYEQYF. Here the CDR3 DNA reads TGTGCCAGCAGCTTAGTGCTGGACAACTCCTACGAGCAGTACTTC.

About this clone: The sample carries other DNA sequences with the same CDR3. This CDR3 reads CASSLGAGGNQPQHF. The CDR3 DNA reads TGCGCCAGCAGCTTGGGGGCGGGGGGCAATCAGCCCCAGCATTTT. This rearrangement joins TRBV5-1 to TRBJ1-5; weak D call: TRBD1 (5 bases). The CDR3 is 15 amino acids. Germline lookup yields CDR1 SGHRS and CDR2 YFSETQ. Trimming removed 0 bases at V and 2 bases at J, with 9 bases between.

The chain joins TRBV7-9 to TRBJ2-3; no clear D. V gave up 1 base and J gave up 6 bases, with 5 bases separating them. The CDR3 runs to 12 residues. Germline assignment: CDR1 SEHNR and CDR2 FQNEAQ (reference sequence). CDR3 in amino acids: CASSLVGDTQYF. The CDR3 DNA reads as TGTGCCAGCAGCTTAGTTGGGGATACGCAGTATTTT.

The chain uses TRBV18 and TRBJ1-1, with 8 bases lining up with TRBD1. CDR1 is KGHSH, CDR2 LQKENI, per germline. V lost 5 bases to trimming and J lost 6 bases; unmatched junction nucleotides: 8. The CDR3 spans 14 residues. In nucleotides, the CDR3 is TGTGCCAGCTCAGGACAGGGCCGGGGGGCTGAAGCTTTCTTT. Its protein is CASSGQGRGAEAFF. Based on the CDR3 plus reference TRBV18 and TRBJ1-1, the full variable domain is NAGVMQNPRHLVRRRGQEARLRCSPMKGHSHVYWYRQLPEEGLKFMVYLQKENIIDESGMPKERFSAEFPKEGPSILRIQQVVRGDSAAYFCASSGQGRGAEAFFGQGTRLTVV.

The chain has TRBV11-1 and TRBJ2-2; unclear D gene. Germline CDR1 is SGHAT and CDR2 is FQDESV (reference sequence). The length of the CDR3 is 14 residues. V lost 2 bases, J lost 1 base, and 5 bases lay in between. The CDR3 nucleotides are TGTGCCAGCAGCTTACAAGAGAACACCGGGGAGCTGTTTTTT. It codes for CASSLQENTGELFF. The full variable domain, its missing parts supplied by reference TRBV11-1 and TRBJ2-2, is EAEVAQSPRYKITEKSQAVAFWCDPISGHATLYWYRQILGQGPELLVQFQDESVVDDSQLPKDRFSAERLKGVDSTLKIQPAELGDSAMYLCASSLQENTGELFFGEGSRLTVL.

V usage is TRBV27 and J usage is TRBJ1-2, with TRBD1 as a possible D gene (6 bases). The V gene lost 2 bases and the J gene lost 7 bases, with 17 bases spanning the gap. The germline gives CDR1 MNHEY, CDR2 SMNVEV (reference sequence). The CDR3 totals 15 residues. CDR3 in amino acids: CASSLEGTGRVGYTF. The CDR3 DNA reads as TGTGCCAGCAGTTTAGAAGGAACAGGGAGGGTTGGCTACACCTTC.

This chain links TRBV5-1 with TRBJ2-1; perhaps TRBD1 as D (5 bases). The V and J ends lost 7 bases and 10 bases respectively, with 18 bases between them. This CDR3 spans 13 amino acids. Per the germline V gene, CDR1 is SGHRS and CDR2 is YFSETQ. The CDR3 is CASRMAQGREQFF. The CDR3 DNA reads as TGCGCCAGCCGAATGGCCCAGGGCCGGGAGCAGTTCTTC. The full variable domain, rest sourced from reference TRBV5-1 and TRBJ2-1, is KAGVTQTPRYLIKTRGQQVTLSCSPISGHRSVSWYQQTPGQGLQFLFEYFSETQRNKGNFPGRFSGRQFSNSRSEMNVSTLELGDSALYLCASRMAQGREQFFGPGTRLTVL.